The clone carrying this TCR beta chain was seen a few times. The sample comes from a study of T-cell reconstitution after alpha-beta-depleted transplantation in children. Researchers prepared the TCRbeta library using unique molecular identifiers, the study reports. Via MiXCR, TCRdb re-called the PCR reads, giving one row per CDR3 protein. Among around 480,000 distinct CDR3 sequences listed, over 25% were seen once. The TCR was taken from a human donor who donated a stem cell graft to a child with aplastic anemia. This sample comprised PBMCs from the stem cell graft donor, obtained from the stem cell graft.

CDR3 sequence (DNA): TGTGCCAGCAGGCGGGGGGACACCTACAATGAGCAGTTCTTC. It is translated as CASRRGDTYNEQFF. The V and J genes are TRBV7-9 and TRBJ2-1, with 8 bases that match TRBD2. This CDR3 contains 14 residues. Germline V lookup: CDR1 SEHNR, CDR2 FQNEAQ (reference sequence). Trimming at V came to 6 bases and at J to 2 bases, leaving 3 bases not matched to a gene.